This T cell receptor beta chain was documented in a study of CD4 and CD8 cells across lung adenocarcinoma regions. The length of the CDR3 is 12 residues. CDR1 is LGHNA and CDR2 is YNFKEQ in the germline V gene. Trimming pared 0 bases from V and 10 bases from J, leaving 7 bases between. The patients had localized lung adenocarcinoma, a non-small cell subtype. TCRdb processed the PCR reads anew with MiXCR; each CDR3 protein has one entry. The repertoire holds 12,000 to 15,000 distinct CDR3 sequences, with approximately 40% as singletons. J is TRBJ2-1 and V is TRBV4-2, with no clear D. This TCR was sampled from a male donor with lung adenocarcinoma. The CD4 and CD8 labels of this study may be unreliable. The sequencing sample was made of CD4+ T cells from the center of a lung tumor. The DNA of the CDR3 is TGTGCCAGCAGCCAAGATACCGGGGAGCAGTTCTTC. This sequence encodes CASSQDTGEQFF.